The sequence of this T cell receptor (beta chain) was determined in a study of T-cell memory formation after mild COVID-19. TCRdb passed the 5' RACE reads through MiXCR, listing each CDR3 protein once. In the table there are 90,000 to 120,000 distinct CDR3 sequences, around 14% of which are singletons. J was trimmed by 9 bases and V by 5 bases; bases with no gene match: 1. CDR1 SGHKS and CDR2 YYEKEE come from the germline V gene (reference sequence). This CDR3 has 11 amino acids. This clonotype was counted a few times. This chain joins TRBV5-5 and TRBJ2-1; 8 bases align to TRBD2. Source material: PBMCs or a T cell subset sorted from them (not recorded which). This TCR was recovered from a man between 18 and 29 years old who had mild COVID-19 (a few samples of this study predate the infection). Cell type and time point are not known. The CDR3 DNA is TGTGCCAGCAGACGGGGGGGTGAGCAGTTCTTC. Protein product: CASRRGGEQFF.